One sample yielded the 23 T cell receptor beta chains listed below, sequenced in a study of blood T cell repertoires in COVID-19. Here immunoSEQ multiplex PCR was the method, and the copy in TCRdb shows in-frame clones only, minus some. There are over 200,000 clones in the sample; approximately 90% occur only once, and over 0.95% lies in the top ten. The material sequenced was PBMCs or T cells enriched from blood (not recorded which). These receptors originate from a man under 40 who had recovered from COVID-19.

The chain recombines TRBV6-1 with TRBJ2-2; D is ambiguous. V gave up 5 bases and J gave up 6 bases, with 16 bases separating them. This CDR3 region has 15 residues. Germline-derived CDR1 and CDR2 are MNHNS and SASEGT. The DNA for the CDR3 is TGTGCCAGCAGTTCCCGGAGCACTGGCGCCGGGGAGCTGTTTTTT. It yields the protein CASSSRSTGAGELFF.

V usage is TRBV5-8 and J usage is TRBJ1-5; 11 bases are a match to TRBD1. CDR1 and CDR2 (germline): SGHTS, YDEGEE. This CDR3 is 13 amino acids long. V lost 9 bases to trimming and J lost 6 bases; unmatched junction nucleotides: 5. The CDR3 bases are TGTGCCATCCTGGACAGGGGGCTTCAGCCCCAGCATTTT. Its translation: CAILDRGLQPQHF.

This clone appeared once. This rearrangement joins TRBV28 to TRBJ1-4; tentative D call: TRBD1 (6 bases). Germline values: CDR1 MDHEN, CDR2 SYDVKM. With 5 bases removed from V and 8 bases from J, the gap between germline ends came to 15 bases. The CDR3 runs 14 residues. CDR3 coding DNA: TGTGCCAGCAGTGAGGACAGCGGCTCCGAAAAACTGTTTTTT. Protein product: CASSEDSGSEKLFF. The whole variable domain, remainder taken from reference TRBV28 and TRBJ1-4, is DVKVTQSSRYLVKRTGEKVFLECVQDMDHENMFWYRQDPGLGLRLIYFSYDVKMKEKGDIPEGYSVSREKKERFSLILESASTNQTSMYLCASSEDSGSEKLFFGSGTQLSVL.

V usage is TRBV24-1 and J usage is TRBJ2-5, with 12 bases fitting TRBD2. Germline loops: CDR1 KGHDR, CDR2 SFDVKD. The CDR3 spans 16 residues. Unmatched junction bases numbered 7, after V lost 4 bases and J lost 5 bases. CDR3 sequence reads: CATSEGPLAGGETQYF. The CDR3 DNA follows: TGTGCCACCAGTGAGGGACCCCTAGCGGGAGGGGAGACCCAGTACTTC.

The gene calls are TRBV7-8 and TRBJ2-7; TRBD2 agrees at 10 bases. The CDR3 loop spans 16 amino acids. With 2 bases clipped from V and 1 base from J, the junction kept 5 bases outside the gene matches. Germline V gives CDR1 SGHVS, CDR2 FQNEAQ. The CDR3 region has the DNA TGTGCCAGCAGCTTACCGACTAGCGGGCAATCCTACGAGCAGTACTTC. This sequence encodes CASSLPTSGQSYEQYF.

This clone was recorded once. The V and J genes are TRBV4-2 and TRBJ2-5; the match to TRBD2 covers 10 bases. The J segment lost 4 bases and the V segment lost 2 bases, leaving 13 bases of the junction unmatched. This CDR3 comprises 18 residues. Germline CDR1 and CDR2: LGHNA and YNFKEQ. CDR3 DNA sequence: TGTGCCAGCAGCCAACAATGGGAGAGCGGGGGGGCCTTAGAGACCCAGTACTTC. It is translated as CASSQQWESGGALETQYF.

V is TRBV5-5 and J is TRBJ2-5; the D gene is possibly TRBD2 (5 bases). The CDR3 sequence is 15 residues long. Trimming pared 2 bases from V and 2 bases from J, leaving 13 bases between. The germline V gene encodes CDR1 SGHKS and CDR2 YYEKEE (reference sequence). DNA for the CDR3: TGTGCCAGCAGCTTCATGGGGAGTCTACAAGAGACCCAGTACTTC. The encoded protein is CASSFMGSLQETQYF.

The DNA for the CDR3 is TGTGCCAGCAGCCAAGACCCCGACAGGAAAGAGACCCAGTACTTC. Protein sequence: CASSQDPDRKETQYF. This chain connects TRBV3-1 (or the pseudogene TRBV3-2) to TRBJ2-5, with D possibly being TRBD1 (6 bases). CDR3 length equals 15 residues. V shed 0 bases and J shed 3 bases, with 11 bases lying between them. Germline lookup yields CDR1 LGHDT and CDR2 YNNKEL (reference sequence).

The table lists this clone with a count of one. This rearrangement joins TRBV7-2 to TRBJ1-3; perhaps TRBD1 as D (6 bases). This CDR3 is built from 19 residues. CDR1 and CDR2 (germline): SGHTA, FQGNSA. V dropped 1 base and J dropped 0 bases, with 19 bases sitting between them. DNA for the CDR3: TGTGCCAGCAGCTTAGGGGGGCAGTTCTCGTCCATCTCTGGAAACACCATATATTTT. Its protein is CASSLGGQFSSISGNTIYF.

This chain uses TRBV4-1 with TRBJ1-3, with 7 bases lining up with TRBD1. The CDR3 has 17 residues. Germline CDR1 MGHRA, CDR2 YSYEKL. J was trimmed by 4 bases and V by 1 base; bases with no gene match: 10. The CDR3 sequence is CASSQGRQGSRGNTIYF. CDR3 DNA sequence: TGCGCCAGCAGCCAAGGCCGACAGGGCAGTCGGGGAAACACCATATATTTT.

The rearrangement uses TRBV7-9 and TRBJ2-1, with D tentatively TRBD1 (5 bases). Per germline, CDR1 SEHNR and CDR2 FQNEAQ (reference sequence). The V gene lost 3 bases and the J gene lost 12 bases, with 18 bases spanning the gap. This CDR3 comprises 14 residues. This CDR3 reads CASSLLFRGFGQFF. In nucleotides, the CDR3 is TGTGCCAGCAGCTTGCTCTTTAGGGGTTTCGGGCAGTTCTTC.

The chain recombines TRBV5-4 with TRBJ1-2; TRBD1 might be the D (6 bases). Germline V gene lookup returns CDR1 SGHNT and CDR2 YYREEE (reference sequence). The CDR3 spans 16 residues. Trimming left V 4 bases short and J 6 bases short, with 22 bases between. The CDR3 DNA follows: TGTGCCAGCAGCCTAGAGGCGGGCAGGGGAAAAGATGGCTACACCTTC. Residues: CASSLEAGRGKDGYTF.

The rearrangement joins TRBV15 to TRBJ2-3, with D uncertain. The CDR3 has 15 amino acids. V was cut by 1 base and J by 0 bases, with 8 bases left in between. Germline V gene data show CDR1 as LNHNV and CDR2 as YYDKDF (reference sequence). The DNA for the CDR3 is TGTGCCACCAGCAGAGGAAGAACTAGCACAGATACGCAGTATTTT. Residues: CATSRGRTSTDTQYF.

V gene TRBV9 combines with J gene TRBJ1-4, with D possibly matching TRBD1 (5 bases). Germline lookup yields CDR1 SGDLS and CDR2 YYNGEE. V lost 0 bases and J lost 8, with 14 bases in between. The CDR3 contains 15 residues. The CDR3 nucleotides are TGTGCCAGCAGCGTAGGCGGGGGAGGGAACGAAAAACTGTTTTTT. This encodes CASSVGGGGNEKLFF.

This clone showed up just once. The chain is built from TRBV28 and TRBJ2-7, with TRBD2 identical over 7 bases. Germline V lookup: CDR1 MDHEN, CDR2 SYDVKM. J was trimmed by 4 bases and V by 5 bases; bases with no gene match: 11. This CDR3 region has 15 residues. The CDR3 loop reads CASSRAGDGRYEQYF. CDR3 in DNA: TGTGCCAGCAGTCGTGCGGGGGACGGACGATACGAGCAGTACTTC.

The rearrangement uses TRBV5-1 and TRBJ2-1, with 10 bases that match TRBD2. The CDR3 consists of 15 residues. Germline V gene data show CDR1 as SGHRS and CDR2 as YFSETQ. Trimming cost V 0 bases and J 6 bases; bases outside gene matches: 3. The CDR3 reads CASSLVLAGVNEQFF. Here the CDR3 DNA reads TGCGCCAGCAGCTTGGTGCTAGCGGGAGTCAATGAGCAGTTCTTC.

The J gene is TRBJ1-5, the V gene TRBV18; TRBD1 is a possible D gene (5 bases). CDR1 and CDR2 from the germline V gene are KGHSH and LQKENI. V was pared by 2 bases and J by 2 bases, with 10 bases between. CDR3 length: 15 residues. The CDR3 reads CASSPEAGGNQPQHF. The CDR3 coding sequence is TGTGCCAGCTCACCAGAGGCGGGGGGCAATCAGCCCCAGCATTTT. The full variable domain, in which reference TRBV18 and TRBJ1-5 provide the parts outside the CDR3, is NAGVMQNPRHLVRRRGQEARLRCSPMKGHSHVYWYRQLPEEGLKFMVYLQKENIIDESGMPKERFSAEFPKEGPSILRIQQVVRGDSAAYFCASSPEAGGNQPQHFGDGTRLSIL.

This chain links TRBV7-8 with TRBJ1-3; D is unclear. The CDR3 covers 16 residues. CDR1 and CDR2 (germline): SGHVS, FQNEAQ. V lost 0 bases and J lost 4, with 13 bases in between. Written as DNA, the CDR3 is TGTGCCAGCAGCTTAGCGAGGCCGGGAATGGGAAACACCATATATTTT. Protein: CASSLARPGMGNTIYF.

The chain has TRBV9 and TRBJ2-1; maybe TRBD2 (6 bases). V gave up 0 bases and J gave up 0 bases, with 10 bases separating them. There are 16 residues in the CDR3. Germline V gene data show CDR1 as SGDLS and CDR2 as YYNGEE. This chain's CDR3 is CASSVGAGSSYNEQFF. DNA for the CDR3: TGTGCCAGCAGCGTAGGGGCGGGAAGCTCCTACAATGAGCAGTTCTTC.

The chain has TRBV10-3 and TRBJ1-4, with TRBD1 as a possible D gene (5 bases). V was trimmed by 5 bases and J by 2 bases, leaving 15 bases between them. This CDR3 is 16 amino acids long. Germline V CDR1 and CDR2: ENHRY, SYGVKD. The CDR3: CAISQRQPSTNEKLFF. The DNA for the CDR3 is TGTGCCATCAGTCAAAGACAGCCCTCCACTAATGAAAAACTGTTTTTT.

This chain connects TRBV19 to TRBJ2-3; no clear D. The V gene's germline CDR1 is LNHDA and CDR2 SQIVND (reference sequence). The CDR3 loop spans 13 amino acids. V was clipped by 3 bases and J by 2 bases, with 6 bases between them. CDR3 coding DNA: TGTGCCAGTAGTATGAGTAACACAGATACGCAGTATTTT. It encodes CASSMSNTDTQYF.

The chain has TRBV10-3 and TRBJ1-2; D gene unclear. Trimming took 3 bases from V and 0 from J, leaving 5 bases between them. Germline lookup yields CDR1 ENHRY and CDR2 SYGVKD. The CDR3 contains 13 residues. DNA of the CDR3: TGTGCCATCAGTGAAAACACTAACTATGGCTACACCTTC. Translation gives CAISENTNYGYTF.

V gene TRBV11-2 combines with J gene TRBJ2-1, with a possible D match to TRBD2 (7 bases). Germline CDR1 and CDR2: SGHAT and FQNNGV. The CDR3 consists of 13 residues. Trimming stripped 5 bases from V and 11 bases from J, with 16 bases between. CDR3 sequence reads: CASSVGGGLKQFF. The DNA of the CDR3 is TGTGCCAGCAGCGTAGGGGGGGGACTTAAGCAGTTCTTC.